The 31 T cell receptor beta chains below were found in one sample sequenced in a study of T cell responses to AZD1222 COVID-19 vaccine. The repertoire was sequenced with immunoSEQ multiplex PCR; TCRdb's copy has only in-frame clones and lacks some. This table holds about 150,000 clones, 75% to 90% found once. The input for sequencing was peripheral blood, taken 28 days after the second AZD1222 dose. The receptors derive from an adult who received the AZD1222 COVID-19 vaccine.

This CDR3 is CASSYPRGPGTYGYTF. CDR3 bases: TGTGCCAGCAGTTATCCCAGGGGGCCTGGGACCTATGGCTACACCTTC. The rearrangement joins TRBV6-2 or TRBV6-3 to TRBJ1-2; 8 bases align to TRBD1. The CDR3 is 16 residues long. Germline values: CDR1 MNHEY, CDR2 SVGEGT. J lost 4 bases, V lost 3 bases, and 10 bases had no gene match.

This rearrangement joins TRBV6-5 to TRBJ1-4; 9 bases agree with TRBD1. The CDR3 has 15 amino acids. V shed 4 bases, J shed 10 bases, and the junction held 10 bases outside the gene matches. Germline V gives CDR1 MNHEY, CDR2 SVGAGI. The CDR3 reads CASSFTGGARGKLFF. DNA of the CDR3: TGTGCCAGCAGTTTTACAGGGGGCGCACGAGGAAAACTGTTTTTT.

V usage is TRBV5-1 and J usage is TRBJ1-1; D is unresolved. The germline V gene encodes CDR1 SGHRS and CDR2 YFSETQ. V was shortened by 2 bases and J by 5 bases, with 10 bases between the two germline ends. CDR3 length: 13 amino acids. CDR3 amino acids: CASSLRSLTEAFF. The CDR3 bases are TGCGCCAGCAGCTTACGGTCCTTAACTGAAGCTTTCTTT.

The rearrangement uses TRBV5-6 and TRBJ2-5, with a possible D match to TRBD2 (5 bases). Germline V gives CDR1 SGHDT, CDR2 YYEEEE. The CDR3 runs 15 residues. With 0 bases removed from V and 4 bases from J, the gap between germline ends came to 13 bases. The CDR3 loop is CASSLESGVRETQYF. The CDR3 bases are TGTGCCAGCAGCTTGGAATCCGGGGTTAGAGAGACCCAGTACTTC.

The chain employs TRBV15 and TRBJ2-1; D remains ambiguous. Germline-derived CDR1 and CDR2 are LNHNV and YYDKDF (reference sequence). The CDR3 length is 15 residues. Trimming shortened V by 5 bases and J by 5 bases, and 16 bases separated the two germline ends. CDR3 region: CATSPFSLGDNEQFF. The DNA for the CDR3 is TGTGCCACCAGCCCATTTTCACTTGGTGACAATGAGCAGTTCTTC.

The chain uses TRBV7-2 and TRBJ2-7, with 12 nucleotides matching TRBD2. The CDR3 runs to 15 residues. V gave up 6 bases and J gave up 5 bases; unmatched junction bases: 8. CDR1 and CDR2 from the germline V gene are SGHTA and FQGNSA. CDR3 in DNA: TGTGCCAGCAGTCCTAGCGGGAGGGCCAGCCACGAGCAGTACTTC. This translates into CASSPSGRASHEQYF.

This clone occurred once. This CDR3 is CASSIFSRGRRSDEKLFF. The CDR3 DNA follows: TGTGCCAGCAGCATATTTTCCAGGGGGCGCAGGTCCGACGAAAAACTGTTTTTT. The chain is built from TRBV3-1 (or the pseudogene TRBV3-2) and TRBJ1-4, with 8 bases identical to TRBD1. In germline, CDR1 is LGHDT, CDR2 YNNKEL (reference sequence). The V and J ends lost 5 bases and 8 bases, in that order; junction bases with no gene match: 19. The CDR3 consists of 18 residues.

The V call is TRBV2, the J call TRBJ1-1; tentative D call: TRBD1 (6 bases). Germline CDR1 is SNHLY and CDR2 is FYNNEI. The CDR3 covers 15 residues. Trimming took 6 bases from V and 0 from J, leaving 14 bases between them. CDR3: CASSASRGMNTEAFF. CDR3 nucleotides: TGTGCCAGCAGCGCTTCCAGGGGCATGAACACTGAAGCTTTCTTT.

The V and J genes are TRBV2 and TRBJ2-2; TRBD2 matches at 14 bases. The CDR3 totals 17 residues. Looked up from germline, CDR1 is SNHLY and CDR2 is FYNNEI. The V segment lost 6 bases and the J segment 4 bases; nucleotides outside the gene matches: 7. The CDR3 sequence is CASRTSGLAGGTGELFF. CDR3 DNA: TGTGCCAGCAGGACTTCCGGACTAGCGGGAGGCACCGGGGAGCTGTTTTTT.

This clone has a single count. The chain employs TRBV9 and TRBJ2-7; D is perhaps TRBD1 (6 bases). V lost 5 bases and J lost 0, with 12 bases in between. CDR3 length: 14 amino acids. Germline CDR1 and CDR2: SGDLS and YYNGEE. The CDR3 DNA reads TGTGCCAGCAGTCTCGGGACAAGCTCCTACGAGCAGTACTTC. Translated: CASSLGTSSYEQYF.

This clone has only one observation. This chain joins TRBV5-1 and TRBJ1-1, with D maybe TRBD1 (5 bases). The V end was cut by 4 bases, the J end by 4 bases, with 14 bases between. Germline CDR1 is SGHRS and CDR2 is YFSETQ. The CDR3 consists of 14 residues. The CDR3 loop is CASSARDGATEAFF. For the CDR3, the DNA is TGCGCCAGCAGCGCCCGGGACGGAGCCACTGAAGCTTTCTTT.

The chain uses TRBV28 and TRBJ1-5; D remains ambiguous. Trimming took off 5 bases at V and 2 bases at J, with 7 bases between the two ends. The CDR3 is 13 amino acids. The germline gives CDR1 MDHEN, CDR2 SYDVKM. CDR3 sequence: CASSEDGNQPQHF. For the CDR3, the DNA is TGTGCCAGCAGTGAGGATGGCAATCAGCCCCAGCATTTT.

This clone was detected a few times. The CDR3 spells CATSRDRFTGNTIYF. CDR3 bases: TGTGCCACCAGCAGAGATCGCTTTACCGGAAACACCATATATTTT. The V and J genes are TRBV15 and TRBJ1-3; D remains ambiguous. The CDR3 sequence is 15 residues long. Germline loops: CDR1 LNHNV, CDR2 YYDKDF (reference sequence). Deletions cut 0 bases from V and 4 bases from J, with 10 bases between.

This clone has a single count. V gene TRBV29-1 combines with J gene TRBJ2-5; tentative D call: TRBD1 (6 bases). Trimming took off 2 bases at V and 5 bases at J, with 27 bases between the two ends. CDR3 length: 18 amino acids. Germline CDR1 is SQVTM and CDR2 is ANQGSEA. CDR3 coding DNA: TGCAGCGTTGAATTTGGGTCGACAGGCCCCTCTACTTGGGAGACCCAGTACTTC. It translates to CSVEFGSTGPSTWETQYF.

The CDR3 DNA reads as TGTGCCAGCAGCGTAACCCGGAGGGGGGGGAGGTCCTACAATGAGCAGTTCTTC. It specifies CASSVTRRGGRSYNEQFF. V is TRBV9 and J is TRBJ2-1, with D possibly matching TRBD2 (7 bases). V was clipped by 1 base and J by 1 base, with 18 bases between them. Germline loops: CDR1 SGDLS, CDR2 YYNGEE. The CDR3 contains 18 residues.

The genes are TRBV10-3 and TRBJ1-5; unclear D gene. The germline gives CDR1 ENHRY, CDR2 SYGVKD. The CDR3 loop spans 13 amino acids. V gave up 0 bases and J gave up 5 bases, with 5 bases separating them. The CDR3 DNA reads TGTGCCATCAGTGAGTCGCAGGATCAGCCCCAGCATTTT. Translated: CAISESQDQPQHF.

V is TRBV10-3 and J is TRBJ2-7; TRBD1 matches 9 bases. V lost 6 bases and J lost 1; bases outside the gene matches: 10. Germline V gives CDR1 ENHRY, CDR2 SYGVKD. The CDR3 length is 16 residues. CDR3 coding DNA: TGTGCCATCAGACTATCAAACAGGGGGCAATCCTACGAGCAGTACTTC. It is translated as CAIRLSNRGQSYEQYF.

V and J are TRBV30 and TRBJ2-2, with a tentative D call TRBD1 (6 bases). The CDR3 spans 15 residues. Trimming stripped 5 bases from V and 0 bases from J, with 13 bases between. Germline V gene sequence: CDR1 GTSNPN, CDR2 SVGIG (reference sequence). The CDR3 reads CAWGVGTPNTGELFF. The CDR3 DNA reads as TGTGCCTGGGGGGTCGGGACACCGAACACCGGGGAGCTGTTTTTT.

This clone appeared once. The CDR3 loop reads CASSLESNWALHF. CDR3 bases: TGCGCCAGCAGCTTGGAGTCTAATTGGGCCCTCCACTTT. V usage is TRBV5-1 and J usage is TRBJ1-6; D is ambiguous. V was pared by 0 bases and J by 14 bases, with 12 bases between. Looked up from germline, CDR1 is SGHRS and CDR2 is YFSETQ. The CDR3 is made up of 13 amino acids.

The chain couples TRBV19 to TRBJ2-3; TRBD2 matches 9 bases. The CDR3 sequence is 16 residues long. Germline trimming cut 4 bases from V and 2 bases from J; bases unmatched to any gene: 7. Germline loops: CDR1 LNHDA, CDR2 SQIVND (reference sequence). The CDR3: CASSRVTSGFTDTQYF. CDR3 nucleotides: TGTGCCAGTAGTAGGGTCACTAGCGGGTTCACAGATACGCAGTATTTT.

V and J are TRBV19 and TRBJ2-7; weak D call: TRBD2 (5 bases). Germline V gene data show CDR1 as LNHDA and CDR2 as SQIVND (reference sequence). CDR3 length: 11 residues. Deletions cut 3 bases from V and 7 bases from J, with 7 bases between. CDR3 bases: TGTGCCAGTAGTATGGGAGTTGAGCAGTACTTC. Encoded protein: CASSMGVEQYF.

This chain links TRBV6-5 with TRBJ2-1; D is undetermined. This CDR3 comprises 12 residues. Germline CDR1 and CDR2: MNHEY and SVGAGI. The V and J ends lost 7 bases and 0 bases respectively, with 4 bases between them. This CDR3 is CASKPSYNEQFF. CDR3 DNA: TGTGCCAGCAAACCCTCCTACAATGAGCAGTTCTTC.

This chain uses TRBV10-3 with TRBJ2-1, with 8 bases matching TRBD2. Germline trimming cut 4 bases from V and 2 bases from J; bases unmatched to any gene: 7. Germline V gene data show CDR1 as ENHRY and CDR2 as SYGVKD. This CDR3 region has 16 residues. CDR3 loop: CAISGGTGGPYNEQFF. CDR3 nucleotide sequence: TGTGCCATCAGTGGGGGGACGGGAGGGCCCTACAATGAGCAGTTCTTC.

As to this clone: At one end, the junction sequence differs from germline, possibly due to a read error. The chain joins TRBV7-7 to TRBJ2-7, with D unclear. The germline V gene has CDR1 SSHAT and CDR2 FNYEAQ (reference sequence). The CDR3 is 14 residues long. The CDR3 sequence: CASSAGLGPYEQYF. The CDR3, as DNA: TGTGCTAGCAGCGCCGGGCTAGGACCCTACGAGCAGTACTTC. Full variable domain (outside the CDR3, taken from reference TRBV7-7 and TRBJ2-7): GAGVSQSPRYKVTKRGQDVTLRCDPISSHATLYWYQQALGQGPEFLTYFNYEAQPDKSGLPSDRFSAERPEGSISTLTIQRTEQRDSAMYRCASSAGLGPYEQYFGPGTRLTVT.

The chain couples TRBV24-1 to TRBJ2-3; D is undetermined. Germline CDR1 and CDR2: KGHDR and SFDVKD. The CDR3 has 14 residues. The V and J ends lost 0 bases and 0 bases respectively, with 3 bases between them. This CDR3 is CATSDLSSTDTQYF. The CDR3 DNA is TGTGCCACCAGTGATTTGTCAAGCACAGATACGCAGTATTTT.

The chain employs TRBV2 and TRBJ2-5, with a possible D match to TRBD2 (6 bases). Germline-derived CDR1 and CDR2 are SNHLY and FYNNEI. The length of the CDR3 is 16 residues. The V and J ends lost 1 base and 2 bases respectively, with 14 bases between them. Here the CDR3 reads CASSEDRIGGQETQYF. The DNA of the CDR3 is TGTGCCAGCAGTGAAGATAGGATCGGGGGTCAAGAGACCCAGTACTTC.

The J gene is TRBJ2-2, the V gene TRBV11-2; TRBD1 matches at 7 bases. The CDR3 extends over 17 amino acids. CDR1 SGHAT and CDR2 FQNNGV come from the germline V gene. V trimming: 6 bases; J trimming: 6 bases; junction bases outside the gene matches: 16. DNA for the CDR3: TGTGCCAGCAGGTCGGGACAGATCGGGATCCACGCCGGGGAGCTGTTTTTT. It codes for CASRSGQIGIHAGELFF.

The V gene is TRBV19, the J gene TRBJ1-2; the match to TRBD1 covers 8 bases. The CDR3 covers 17 residues. The V gene's germline CDR1 is LNHDA and CDR2 SQIVND (reference sequence). V lost 6 bases, J lost 5 bases, and 17 bases stayed unmatched. The CDR3 is CASRKEDREAQRYGYTF. The CDR3 DNA is TGTGCCAGTAGAAAGGAGGACAGGGAAGCCCAAAGATATGGCTACACCTTC.

The V gene is TRBV7-8, the J gene TRBJ1-1; D possibly corresponds to TRBD1 (6 bases). Trimming removed 5 bases from V and 1 base from J, with 8 bases in between. The CDR3 is 13 amino acids. Germline lookup yields CDR1 SGHVS and CDR2 FQNEAQ. In nucleotides, the CDR3 is TGTGCCAGCAGCCGGGACACGAACACTGAAGCTTTCTTT. Its protein product is CASSRDTNTEAFF.

The rearrangement uses TRBV15 and TRBJ2-1; TRBD1 matches 8 bases. Germline CDR1 is LNHNV and CDR2 is YYDKDF (reference sequence). V was pared by 5 bases and J by 10 bases, with 13 bases of the junction left unmatched. The CDR3 contains 15 residues. The CDR3 DNA follows: TGTGCCACCAGCGTCGAACAACAGGGGGTAACAGAGCAGTTCTTC. Residues: CATSVEQQGVTEQFF. Full variable domain (rest looked up from reference TRBV15 and TRBJ2-1): DAMVIQNPRYQVTQFGKPVTLSCSQTLNHNVMYWYQQKSSQAPKLLFHYYDKDFNNEADTPDNFQSRRPNTSFCFLDIRSPGLGDTAMYLCATSVEQQGVTEQFFGPGTRLTVL.

The chain joins TRBV3-1 (or the pseudogene TRBV3-2) to TRBJ1-2; D gene ambiguous. The germline CDR1 and CDR2 sequences are LGHDT and YNNKEL (reference sequence). Deletions cut 1 base from V and 7 bases from J, with 7 bases between. CDR3 length: 12 residues. The CDR3 loop is CASSQGDTGYTF. The CDR3, as DNA: TGTGCCAGCAGCCAAGGAGACACTGGCTACACCTTC.